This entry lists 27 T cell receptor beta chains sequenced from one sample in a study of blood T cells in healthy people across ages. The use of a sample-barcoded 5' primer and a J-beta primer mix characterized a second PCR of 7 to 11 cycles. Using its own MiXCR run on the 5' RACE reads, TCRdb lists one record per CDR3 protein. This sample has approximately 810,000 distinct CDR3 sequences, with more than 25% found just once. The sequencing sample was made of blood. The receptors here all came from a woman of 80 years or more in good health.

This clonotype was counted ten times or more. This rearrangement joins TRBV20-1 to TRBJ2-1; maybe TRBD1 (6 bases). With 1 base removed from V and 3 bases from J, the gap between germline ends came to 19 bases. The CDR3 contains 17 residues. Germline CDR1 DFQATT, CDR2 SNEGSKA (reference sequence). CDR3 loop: CSARGGVTGLYYNEQFF. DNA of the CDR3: TGCAGTGCTAGAGGTGGGGTGACAGGACTTTACTACAATGAGCAGTTCTTC.

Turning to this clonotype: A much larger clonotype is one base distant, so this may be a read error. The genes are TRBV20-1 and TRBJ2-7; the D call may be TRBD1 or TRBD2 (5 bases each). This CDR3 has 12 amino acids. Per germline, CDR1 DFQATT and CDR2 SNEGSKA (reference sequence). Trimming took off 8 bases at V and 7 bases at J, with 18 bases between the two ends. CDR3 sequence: CSKSGTLNEQYF. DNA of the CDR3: TGCAGTAAATCCGGGACCCTAAATGAGCAGTACTTC.

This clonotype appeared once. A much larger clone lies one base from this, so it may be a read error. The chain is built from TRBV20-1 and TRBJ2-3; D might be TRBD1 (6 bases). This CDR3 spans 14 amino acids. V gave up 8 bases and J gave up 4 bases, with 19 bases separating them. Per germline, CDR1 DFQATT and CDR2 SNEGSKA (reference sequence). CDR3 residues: CSFPPRGDADTQYF. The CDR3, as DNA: TGCAGTTTTCCCCCCAGGGGTGACGCAGATACGCAGTATTTT.

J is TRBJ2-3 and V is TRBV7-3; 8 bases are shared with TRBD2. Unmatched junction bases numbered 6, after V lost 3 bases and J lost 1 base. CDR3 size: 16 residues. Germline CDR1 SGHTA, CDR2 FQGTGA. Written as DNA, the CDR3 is TGTGCCAGCAGCTTGAACGCAGCGGGGGGCACAGATACGCAGTATTTT. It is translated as CASSLNAAGGTDTQYF.

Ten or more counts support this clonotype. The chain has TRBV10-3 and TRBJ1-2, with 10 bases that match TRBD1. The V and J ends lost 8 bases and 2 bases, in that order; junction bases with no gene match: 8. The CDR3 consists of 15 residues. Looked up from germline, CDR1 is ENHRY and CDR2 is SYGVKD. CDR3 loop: CAILPGQGTNYGYTF. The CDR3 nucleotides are TGTGCCATCCTTCCGGGACAGGGGACGAACTATGGCTACACCTTC.

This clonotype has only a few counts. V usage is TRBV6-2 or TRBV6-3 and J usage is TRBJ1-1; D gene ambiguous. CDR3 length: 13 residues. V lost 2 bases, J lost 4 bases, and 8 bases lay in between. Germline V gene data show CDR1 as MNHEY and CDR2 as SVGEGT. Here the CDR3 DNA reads TGTGCCAGCAGTTACGGGGTTGCCACTGAAGCTTTCTTT. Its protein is CASSYGVATEAFF.

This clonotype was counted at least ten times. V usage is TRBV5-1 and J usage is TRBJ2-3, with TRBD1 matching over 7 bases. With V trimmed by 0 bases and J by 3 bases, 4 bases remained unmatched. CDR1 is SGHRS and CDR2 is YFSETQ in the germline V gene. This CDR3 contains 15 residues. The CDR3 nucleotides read TGCGCCAGCAGCTTGGGGGACAGTGAGACAGATACGCAGTATTTT. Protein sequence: CASSLGDSETDTQYF.

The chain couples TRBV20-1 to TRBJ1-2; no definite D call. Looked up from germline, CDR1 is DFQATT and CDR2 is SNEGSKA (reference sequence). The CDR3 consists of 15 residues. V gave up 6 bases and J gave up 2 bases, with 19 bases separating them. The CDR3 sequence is CSATPPVVKNYGYTF. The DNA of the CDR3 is TGCAGTGCCACACCCCCAGTAGTAAAAAACTATGGCTACACCTTC.

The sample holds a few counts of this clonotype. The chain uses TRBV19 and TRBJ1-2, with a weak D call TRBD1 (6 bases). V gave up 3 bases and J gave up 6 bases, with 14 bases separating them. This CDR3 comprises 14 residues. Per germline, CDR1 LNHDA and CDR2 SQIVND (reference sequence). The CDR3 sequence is CASSMTGAGNGYTF. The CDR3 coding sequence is TGTGCCAGTAGTATGACGGGGGCAGGAAATGGCTACACCTTC.

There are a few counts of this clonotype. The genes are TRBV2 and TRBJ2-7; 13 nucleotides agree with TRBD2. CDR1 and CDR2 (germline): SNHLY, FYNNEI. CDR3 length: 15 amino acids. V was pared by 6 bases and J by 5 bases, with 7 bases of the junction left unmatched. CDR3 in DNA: TGTGCCAGCAGCGAACTAGCGGGGGGGCTCGACGAGCAGTACTTC. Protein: CASSELAGGLDEQYF.

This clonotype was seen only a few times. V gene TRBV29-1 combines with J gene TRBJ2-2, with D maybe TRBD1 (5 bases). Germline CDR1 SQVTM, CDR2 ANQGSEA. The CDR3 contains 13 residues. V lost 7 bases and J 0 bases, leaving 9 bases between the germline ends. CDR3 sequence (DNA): TGCAGCGCCAAGACAGCGAACACCGGGGAGCTGTTTTTT. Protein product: CSAKTANTGELFF.

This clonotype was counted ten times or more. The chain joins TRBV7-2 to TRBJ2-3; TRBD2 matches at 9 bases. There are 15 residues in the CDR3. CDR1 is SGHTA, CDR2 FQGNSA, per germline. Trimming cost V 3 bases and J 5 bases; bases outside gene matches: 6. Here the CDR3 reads CASSFGGGARDTQYF. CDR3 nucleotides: TGTGCCAGCAGCTTCGGCGGGGGGGCCCGAGATACGCAGTATTTT.

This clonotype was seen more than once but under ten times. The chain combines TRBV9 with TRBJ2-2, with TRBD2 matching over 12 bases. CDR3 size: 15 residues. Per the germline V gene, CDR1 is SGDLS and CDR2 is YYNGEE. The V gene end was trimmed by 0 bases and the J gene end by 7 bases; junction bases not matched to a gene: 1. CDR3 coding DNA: TGTGCCAGCAGCGTAGGACTAGCGGGGGACGGGGAGCTGTTTTTT. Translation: CASSVGLAGDGELFF.

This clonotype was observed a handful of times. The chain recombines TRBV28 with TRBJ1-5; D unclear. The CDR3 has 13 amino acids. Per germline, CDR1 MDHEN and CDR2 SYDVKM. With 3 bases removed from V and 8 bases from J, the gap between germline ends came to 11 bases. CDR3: CASSLSGGKPQHF. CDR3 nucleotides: TGTGCCAGCAGTTTGTCCGGCGGTAAGCCCCAGCATTTT.

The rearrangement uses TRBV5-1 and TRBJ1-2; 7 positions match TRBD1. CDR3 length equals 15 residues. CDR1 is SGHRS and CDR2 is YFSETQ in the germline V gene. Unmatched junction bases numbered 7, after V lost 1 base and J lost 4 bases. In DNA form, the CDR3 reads TGCGCCAGCAGCTTGAACAGGGGAGGTTCCTATGGCTACACCTTC. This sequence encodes CASSLNRGGSYGYTF.

The CDR3 protein is CASTAGLYEQYF. CDR3 in DNA: TGTGCCAGCACGGCAGGCCTTTACGAGCAGTACTTC. The chain has TRBV2 and TRBJ2-7; D is undetermined. The CDR3 sequence is 12 residues long. Germline loops: CDR1 SNHLY, CDR2 FYNNEI. V lost 7 bases and J 4 bases, leaving 11 bases between the germline ends.

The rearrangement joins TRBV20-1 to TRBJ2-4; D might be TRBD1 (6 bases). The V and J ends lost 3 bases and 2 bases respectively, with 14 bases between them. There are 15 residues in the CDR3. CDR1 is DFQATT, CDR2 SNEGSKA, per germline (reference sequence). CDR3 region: CSARPTGPSKNIQYF. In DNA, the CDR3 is TGCAGTGCTAGGCCTACAGGGCCGTCCAAAAACATTCAGTACTTC.

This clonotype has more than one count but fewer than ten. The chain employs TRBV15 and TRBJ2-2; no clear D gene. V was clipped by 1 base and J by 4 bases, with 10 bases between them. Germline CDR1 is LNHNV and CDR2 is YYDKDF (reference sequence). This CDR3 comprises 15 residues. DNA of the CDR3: TGTGCCACCAGCAGAGGCCGGGTTCGCACCGGGGAGCTGTTTTTT. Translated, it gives CATSRGRVRTGELFF.

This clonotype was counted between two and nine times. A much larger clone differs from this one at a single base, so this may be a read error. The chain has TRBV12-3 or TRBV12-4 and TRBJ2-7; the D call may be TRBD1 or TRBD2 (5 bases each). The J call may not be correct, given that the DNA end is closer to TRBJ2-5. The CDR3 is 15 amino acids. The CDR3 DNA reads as TGTGCCAGCAGTTCCCCGGGTCTAGAGGGGGAGACCCAGTACTTC. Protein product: CASSSPGLEGETQYF.

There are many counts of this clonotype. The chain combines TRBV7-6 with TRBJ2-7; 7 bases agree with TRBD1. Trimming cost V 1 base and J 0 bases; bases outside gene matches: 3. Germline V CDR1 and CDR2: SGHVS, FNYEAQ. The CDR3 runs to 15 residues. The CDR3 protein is CASSLGQGYSYEQYF. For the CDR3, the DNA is TGTGCCAGCAGCTTAGGACAGGGCTACTCCTACGAGCAGTACTTC.

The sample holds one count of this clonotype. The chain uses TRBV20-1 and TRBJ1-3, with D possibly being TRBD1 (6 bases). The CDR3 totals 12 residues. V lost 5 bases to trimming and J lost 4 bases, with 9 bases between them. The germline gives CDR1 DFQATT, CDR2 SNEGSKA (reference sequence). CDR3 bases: TGCAGTGCTTCAGACAGGGGAAACACCATATATTTT. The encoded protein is CSASDRGNTIYF.

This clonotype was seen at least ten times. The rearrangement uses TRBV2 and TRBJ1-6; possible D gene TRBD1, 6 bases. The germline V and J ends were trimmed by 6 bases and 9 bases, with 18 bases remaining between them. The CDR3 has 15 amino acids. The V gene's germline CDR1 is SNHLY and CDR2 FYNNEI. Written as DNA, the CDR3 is TGTGCCAGCAGCGGGACACTTGGACTGGGTTCACCCCTCCACTTT. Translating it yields CASSGTLGLGSPLHF.

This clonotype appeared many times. The CDR3 region is CATSGPSVTNNEQFF. The CDR3 bases are TGTGCCACCAGTGGGCCTAGCGTGACTAACAATGAGCAGTTCTTC. The gene calls are TRBV24-1 and TRBJ2-1, with D possibly matching TRBD2 (6 bases). Per the germline V gene, CDR1 is KGHDR and CDR2 is SFDVKD. V was trimmed by 5 bases and J by 5 bases, leaving 15 bases between them. The CDR3 consists of 15 residues.

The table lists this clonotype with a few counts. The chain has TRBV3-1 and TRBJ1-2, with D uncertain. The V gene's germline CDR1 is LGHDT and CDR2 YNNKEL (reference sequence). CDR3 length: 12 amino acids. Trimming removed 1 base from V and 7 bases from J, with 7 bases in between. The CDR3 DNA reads TGTGCCAGCAGCCAAGTAACGCGTGGCTACACCTTC. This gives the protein CASSQVTRGYTF.

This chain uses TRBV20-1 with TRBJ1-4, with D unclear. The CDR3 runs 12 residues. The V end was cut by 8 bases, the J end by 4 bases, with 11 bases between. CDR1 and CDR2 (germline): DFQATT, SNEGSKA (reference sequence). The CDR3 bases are TGCAGTTTAGGCCCAGATAATGAAAAACTGTTTTTT. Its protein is CSLGPDNEKLFF.

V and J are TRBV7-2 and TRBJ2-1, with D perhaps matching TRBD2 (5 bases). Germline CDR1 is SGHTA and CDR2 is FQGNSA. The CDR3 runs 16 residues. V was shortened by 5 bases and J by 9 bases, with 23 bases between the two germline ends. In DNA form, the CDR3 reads TGTGCCAGCAGCCGCCCGTTCCCACGCGGGTGGGGTGAGCAGTTCTTC. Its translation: CASSRPFPRGWGEQFF.

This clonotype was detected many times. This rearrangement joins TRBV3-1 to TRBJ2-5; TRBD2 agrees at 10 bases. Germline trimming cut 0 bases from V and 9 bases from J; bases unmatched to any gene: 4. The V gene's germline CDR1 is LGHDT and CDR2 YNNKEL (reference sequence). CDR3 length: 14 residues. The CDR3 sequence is CASSQELAGGAQYF. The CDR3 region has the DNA TGTGCCAGCAGCCAAGAGTTAGCGGGGGGAGCCCAGTACTTC.